This T cell receptor beta chain derives from a study of T cells in localized non-small cell lung cancer. The CDR3 loop spans 14 amino acids. Trimming removed 9 bases from V and 0 bases from J, with 12 bases in between. Germline loops: CDR1 LNHDA, CDR2 SQIVND (reference sequence). Using immunoSEQ multiplex PCR, the repertoire was profiled, and TCRdb retains in-frame clones only, with some absent. The repertoire holds 10,000 to 13,000 clones, with about 80% as singletons. The chain recombines TRBV19 with TRBJ1-3; a possible D gene is TRBD1 (6 bases). Sample: peripheral blood, taken before any cancer treatment. The source of this sequence is a male donor at least 60 years old with stage I lung adenocarcinoma. CDR3 bases: TGTGCCAGCGGACAGCTTGGCTCTGGAAACACCATATATTTT. This encodes CASGQLGSGNTIYF.